This T cell receptor (beta chain) was profiled in a study of blood T cells in healthy people across ages. This clonotype was counted between two and nine times. Deletions cut 3 bases from V and 7 bases from J, with 19 bases between. Germline assignment: CDR1 LGHNA and CDR2 YSLEER. The CDR3 loop spans 15 amino acids. Primed by a sample-barcoded 5' primer and a J-beta primer mix, a second PCR proceeded for roughly 6 to 12 cycles. A 12-random-nucleotide template-switch adaptor tagged each cDNA molecule. TCRdb analysed the 5' RACE reads with MiXCR anew, one entry per CDR3 protein. The data show around 600,000 distinct CDR3 sequences, under 55% seen once.

The source material was blood. The chain recombines TRBV4-3 with TRBJ2-7; the D is unclear. This receptor was obtained from an older man in good health. The CDR3 DNA sequence: TGCGCCAGCAGCCAGAATTCTCTGGGCTTAGGGGAGCAGTACTTC. Amino acid sequence: CASSQNSLGLGEQYF.